The clone carrying this T cell receptor (beta chain) has a count of ten or more. The sample is drawn from a study of T cells in Graves' hyperthyroidism and ophthalmopathy. Amplification of TCR beta CDR3 regions used RNA as the template. Primed by the HTBI set, a first-round RT-PCR was run on the TCR CDR3. Using its own MiXCR run on the multiplex PCR reads, TCRdb lists one record per CDR3 protein. Among around 190,000 distinct CDR3 sequences listed, over 15% were seen once. The CDR3 runs 13 residues. After removal of 2 bases from V and 5 bases from J, the junction contained 1 base not matched to a gene. Per germline, CDR1 MNHNS and CDR2 SASEGT.

This clonotype was obtained from a woman aged 45-60 years with Graves' hyperthyroidism. Sequences were obtained from blood. The J gene is TRBJ1-2, the V gene TRBV6-1, with 8 nucleotides matching TRBD1. This chain's CDR3 is CASSEQGAYGYTF. As DNA, the CDR3 is TGTGCCAGCAGTGAACAGGGGGCTTATGGCTACACCTTC.